This TCR beta chain was observed in a study of blood T cell repertoires in COVID-19. A few counts support this clone. Per the study methods: Estimation of nucleated cell counts was performed using reference gene primer amplification. Generated by immunoSEQ multiplex PCR, the TCRdb table keeps only in-frame clones and is missing some. D and trimming were read from the DNA, whereas the V and J calls and clone size are those reported in that table. The data contain fewer than 250,000 clones, around nine tenths of them seen just once; the ten biggest clones take up roughly 3%. The V gene end was trimmed by 5 bases and the J gene end by 2 bases; junction bases not matched to a gene: 5. Germline values: CDR1 SGHTA, CDR2 FQGTGA. The CDR3 length is 14 residues.

What was sequenced was peripheral blood. The chain employs TRBV7-3 and TRBJ2-7, with 8 bases matching TRBD1. The clonotype comes from a man aged 60 to 75 with acute or convalescent COVID-19. The chain's CDR3 is CASSPGTGTYEQYF. CDR3 DNA: TGTGCCAGCAGCCCCGGGACAGGAACCTACGAGCAGTACTTC.